This record covers a single T cell receptor (beta chain). Its antigen is undetermined. Looked up from germline, CDR1 is MGHRA and CDR2 is YSYEKL. V lost 1 base, J lost 3 bases, and 3 bases stayed unmatched. The CDR3 has 14 residues. From the reads, TCRdb called clonotypes with MiXCR, one entry per CDR3 protein. The table lists some 280,000 distinct CDR3 sequences, around 15% of them singletons. This record belongs to a study of T cell repertoires in cytomegalovirus infection. Across the whole study: A matching HLA type, together with CMV infection, was signaled by public TCR beta signatures. Study outcomes and limitations: Dominating the ex vivo response were TCR beta clonotypes that were CMV-specific and HLA-C-restricted. Carriers of CMV plus the relevant HLA were identified by cumulative public TCR beta family frequency.

Source material: PBMCs. This clonotype originated in a human donor in good health (CMV status not recorded). Some clones in this sample may be carry-over from other donors' samples. The rearrangement uses TRBV4-1 and TRBJ2-7; TRBD1 aligns across 7 bases. This CDR3 is CASSQVGQVYEQYF. The CDR3, as DNA: TGCGCCAGCAGCCAAGTAGGACAGGTCTACGAGCAGTACTTC.